The 20 T cell receptor beta chains listed next were all sequenced from one sample in a study of tumor-infiltrating lymphocytes in primary liver carcinoma. Total RNA (roughly 540 ng) served as template for TCR beta cDNA synthesis primed by a constant-region primer. Library construction for TCR beta comprised three nested multiplex PCR rounds performed with slightly modified ARM-PCR. Researchers ran the first two PCR rounds for approximately 9 cycles each with TRBV1-TRBV30 forward primers and a C-beta reverse primer. TCRdb re-called the multiplex PCR reads with MiXCR, one entry per CDR3 protein. This table has approximately 300,000 distinct CDR3 sequences, over 55% appearing once. Researchers drew blood RNA from unsorted whole blood and extracted germline DNA as well. Sequencing was carried out using peripheral blood. Receptor source: a man in his forties with primary liver carcinoma and hepatitis B virus infection.

This clonotype was counted ten times or more. The rearrangement links TRBV4-2 to TRBJ2-2; D may be TRBD2 (6 bases). Germline V gene lookup returns CDR1 LGHNA and CDR2 YNFKEQ. The CDR3 is made up of 16 amino acids. Trimming removed 0 bases from V and 3 bases from J, with 11 bases in between. In DNA, the CDR3 is TGTGCCAGCAGCCAAGATCGAGGGAGGTACACCGGGGAGCTGTTTTTT. Encoded protein: CASSQDRGRYTGELFF.

As concerns this clonotype: This could be a read error, since a much larger clone is one nucleotide away. The V and J genes are TRBV7-8 and TRBJ1-1; D not resolved. Per the germline V gene, CDR1 is SGHVS and CDR2 is FQNEAQ. The CDR3 has 15 amino acids. Trimming pared 5 bases from V and 3 bases from J, leaving 16 bases between. CDR3 residues: CASSLFDDAHTEAFF. The CDR3 DNA sequence: TGTGCCAGCAGCCTTTTCGATGATGCGCACACTGAAGCTTTCTTT.

In the case of this clonotype: The conserved phenylalanine or tryptophan is not found at the CDR3 terminus, so this likely reflects a read error. This chain uses TRBV7-8 with TRBJ1-5; D unclear. V was cut by 8 bases and J by 4 bases, with 12 bases left in between. Germline values: CDR1 SGHVS, CDR2 FQNEAQ. This CDR3 region has 13 residues. In DNA, the CDR3 is TGTGCCAGCTCGATCGGCGTGAATCAGCCCCAGCATTAT. This gives the protein CASSIGVNQPQHY.

The chain has TRBV10-3 and TRBJ1-1, with 7 bases identical to TRBD1. Per the germline V gene, CDR1 is ENHRY and CDR2 is SYGVKD. The length of the CDR3 is 12 residues. The CDR3 here is CVVSGGNTEAFF. The DNA of the CDR3 is TGTGTCGTCTCAGGGGGGAACACTGAAGCTTTCTTT.

The rearrangement links TRBV7-9 to TRBJ2-3; maybe TRBD2 (5 bases). Trimming stripped 1 base from V and 2 bases from J, with 10 bases between. This CDR3 has 15 amino acids. Germline V lookup: CDR1 SEHNR, CDR2 FQNEAQ (reference sequence). The DNA of the CDR3 is TGTGCCAGCAGCTTAGTTATCGGGAACACAGATACGCAGTATTTT. Amino acids: CASSLVIGNTDTQYF.

With regard to this clonotype: One junction end does not reproduce the germline sequence, and a read error may be involved. V is TRBV11-1 and J is TRBJ1-2; perhaps TRBD1 as D (6 bases). The CDR3 is made up of 13 amino acids. Germline V gene data show CDR1 as SGHAT and CDR2 as FQDESV (reference sequence). For the CDR3, the DNA is TGTGCCAGCAGGCTGAGGGGGTCAGATGGTTACACCTTC. It specifies CASRLRGSDGYTF.

The J gene is TRBJ2-5, the V gene TRBV11-2; D unresolved. Per the germline V gene, CDR1 is SGHAT and CDR2 is FQNNGV. The CDR3 runs 15 residues. The CDR3 coding sequence is TGTGGCAGTAGCCCGAGCAGGAGCAATCTGGAGACCCAGTACTTC. Encoded protein: CGSSPSRSNLETQYF.

The chain combines TRBV11-1 with TRBJ1-6; 10 bases are a match to TRBD1. Germline V gene data show CDR1 as SGHAT and CDR2 as FQDESV (reference sequence). The CDR3 sequence is 15 residues long. The V segment lost 5 bases and the J segment 9 bases; nucleotides outside the gene matches: 7. The DNA of the CDR3 is TGTGCCAGCAGCACCGACAGGGGGCATATTTCACCCCTCCACTTT. This encodes CASSTDRGHISPLHF.

The rearrangement uses TRBV11-2 and TRBJ2-6; 9 nucleotides agree with TRBD1. Trimming cost V 4 bases and J 1 base; bases outside gene matches: 11. Germline V gives CDR1 SGHAT, CDR2 FQNNGV. This CDR3 has 19 residues. CDR3 protein: CASSSAGGTGSSGANVLTF. The CDR3 DNA reads TGTGCCAGCAGCTCAGCCGGGGGGACAGGGTCATCTGGGGCCAACGTCCTGACTTTC.

Regarding this clonotype: A read error may explain this, as a much larger clone is one base away. The chain is built from TRBV12-3 or TRBV12-4 and TRBJ2-7, with D perhaps TRBD1 (6 bases). This CDR3 spans 15 amino acids. CDR3 DNA: TGTGCCAGCAGTTCCCCACGACAGGCCTCCCACGAGCAGTACTTC. It is translated as CASSSPRQASHEQYF.

This clonotype turned up a few times. The chain uses TRBV12-3 or TRBV12-4 and TRBJ2-2; TRBD1 might be the D (7 bases). The CDR3 sequence is 16 residues long. Trimming removed 3 bases from V and 2 bases from J, with 13 bases in between. CDR3 amino acids: CASSLGGQPNTGELFF. The CDR3 DNA is TGTGCCAGCAGTTTGGGGGGACAGCCAAACACCGGGGAGCTGTTTTTT.

About this clonotype itself: A much more abundant neighbour one base away suggests this may be a read error. The chain employs TRBV6-1 and TRBJ2-1, with 8 bases that match TRBD2. CDR1 is MNHNS and CDR2 is SASEGT in the germline V gene. The J segment lost 15 bases and the V segment lost 2 bases, leaving 15 bases of the junction unmatched. The CDR3 extends over 15 amino acids. The CDR3, as DNA: TGTGCCAGCAGTGAACGGACTAGCTGGAGGGTTCAGATGTTCTTC. Its translation: CASSERTSWRVQMFF.

The chain has TRBV28 and TRBJ2-3, with D tentatively TRBD2 (6 bases). The germline CDR1 and CDR2 sequences are MDHEN and SYDVKM. The CDR3 runs to 13 residues. Trimming stripped 10 bases from V and 2 bases from J, with 13 bases between. The DNA for the CDR3 is TGTGCCACGTTGGAGGGAGTCACAGATACGCAGTATTTT. Its protein product is CATLEGVTDTQYF.

On this clonotype itself: This may be a read error, as it is one base from a much larger clone. The chain combines TRBV5-6 with TRBJ2-1, with D perhaps TRBD2 (5 bases). CDR1 is SGHDT, CDR2 YYEEEE, per germline. The CDR3 length is 13 residues. The CDR3 spells CTSSRGSENEQFF. The CDR3 DNA reads as TGTACCAGCAGCCGAGGGTCGGAAAATGAGCAGTTCTTC.

Worth noting for this clonotype: A clone one base away is much larger, so this may be a read error. The genes are TRBV28 and TRBJ2-5; no definite D call. This CDR3 spans 15 amino acids. Germline assignment: CDR1 MDHEN and CDR2 SYDVKM. CDR3 sequence reads: CASTSHTGFQETPYF. The CDR3 nucleotides read TGTGCCAGCACCTCGCACACCGGATTCCAAGAGACCCCGTACTTC.

Concerning this clonotype itself: The CDR3 end shows no conserved phenylalanine or tryptophan, and so a read error is likely. The chain couples TRBV14 to TRBJ1-1; D is perhaps TRBD1 (6 bases). CDR1 and CDR2 (germline): SGHDN, FVKESK. V lost 5 bases and J 5 bases, leaving 15 bases between the germline ends. There are 14 residues in the CDR3. CDR3 nucleotide sequence: TGTGCCAGCAGCTACAGGGCGGGGGGGACTGAAGCTTTCTCT. Translating gives CASSYRAGGTEAFS.

Notes on this clonotype: The germline gene is not matched at one end of the junction; a read error may be the cause. This chain links TRBV28 with TRBJ1-1; D not certain. Germline lookup yields CDR1 MDHEN and CDR2 SYDVKM. The CDR3 is made up of 14 amino acids. CDR3 nucleotide sequence: TGTGCCAGCGGCTCCGCATCGAGCTCCACTGAATCTTTCTTT. It yields the protein CASGSASSSTESFF. The whole variable domain, filled in from reference TRBV28 and TRBJ1-1, reads DVKVTQSSRYLVKRTGEKVFLECVQDMDHENMFWYRQDPGLGLRLIYFSYDVKMKEKGDIPEGYSVSREKKERFSLILESASTNQTSMYLCASGSASSSTESFFGQGTRLTVV.

On this clonotype itself: A much larger clone differs from this one at a single base, so this may be a read error. V gene TRBV6-2 or TRBV6-3 combines with J gene TRBJ1-3, with D uncertain. The CDR3 totals 15 residues. CDR1 and CDR2 (germline): MNHEY, SVGEGT. CDR3 DNA: TGTGCCAGCAGATCCTCCGGCCTCTCTGGAAACACCATGTATTTT. It translates to CASRSSGLSGNTMYF.

This clonotype was counted a few times. V usage is TRBV4-2 and J usage is TRBJ2-3; the D call may be TRBD1 or TRBD2 (5 bases each). The CDR3 is 14 residues long. V shed 1 base and J shed 4 bases, with 9 bases lying between them. Looked up from germline, CDR1 is LGHNA and CDR2 is YNFKEQ. CDR3 nucleotides: TGTGCCAGCAGCCAAGGGGGGAGTGCAGATACGCAGTATTTT. This encodes CASSQGGSADTQYF.

This clonotype was seen more than once but under ten times. The chain carries TRBV6-1 and TRBJ1-1, with a weak D call TRBD1 (5 bases). The V end was cut by 7 bases, the J end by 4 bases, with 7 bases between. The CDR3 spans 11 residues. Germline V gene sequence: CDR1 MNHNS, CDR2 SASEGT. The CDR3 sequence is CASIRGTEAFF. CDR3 coding DNA: TGTGCCAGCATTAGGGGCACTGAAGCTTTCTTT.